Listed here are 5 T cell receptor beta chains from one sample, sequenced in a study of blood T cells in healthy people across ages (dated by TCRdb to between 2014 and 2017). The method was 5' RACE. Sequencing was performed on an Illumina HiSeq 2500. A second PCR of roughly 6 to 11 cycles was run with a J-beta primer mix and a sample-barcoded 5' primer. The public reads were reprocessed in TCRdb via fastp at Q25 and MiXCR, keeping in-frame beta chains. Each record represents a unique CDR3 protein, reported with the most common genes and DNA among its rows. The sample contains about 600,000 distinct CDR3 sequences, 40% to 55% of them found a single time. Of the sample, roughly 24% falls within the top ten clones. The material sequenced was blood. The receptors here all came from an elderly man in good health.

This clonotype was observed at least ten times. This sequence joins TRBV7-2 and TRBJ1-2; D is perhaps TRBD1 (6 bases). The germline CDR1 and CDR2 sequences are SGHTA and FQGNSA. Trimming took off 5 bases at V and 4 bases at J, with 14 bases between the two ends. The CDR3 sequence is 14 residues long. The chain's CDR3 is CASSGHRERYGYTF. The CDR3 coding sequence is TGTGCCAGCAGCGGACACAGGGAGCGCTATGGCTACACCTTC.

V gene TRBV11-2 combines with J gene TRBJ2-1; 7 nucleotides agree with TRBD1. In germline, CDR1 is SGHAT, CDR2 FQNNGV. The CDR3 extends over 18 amino acids. The V segment lost 2 bases and the J segment 8 bases; nucleotides outside the gene matches: 18. The CDR3 region has the DNA TGTGCCAGCAGCTTAAGGGGGCCAACTAACCCCATTCGATATGAGCAGTTCTTC. The encoded protein is CASSLRGPTNPIRYEQFF.

The chain has TRBV18 and TRBJ2-7, with no clear D. CDR1 and CDR2 from the germline V gene are KGHSH and LQKENI. V dropped 4 bases and J dropped 6 bases, with 19 bases sitting between them. The CDR3 contains 15 residues. The CDR3 bases are TGTGCCAGCTCACGAATAGCTGACGGTCGATCCGAGCAGTACTTC. It translates to CASSRIADGRSEQYF.

A note on this clonotype: Germline and junction disagree at one end, which may indicate a read error. The V and J genes are TRBV20-1 and TRBJ2-3, with 11 bases identical to TRBD2. The germline V gene has CDR1 DFQATT and CDR2 SNEGSKA (reference sequence). CDR3 length equals 15 residues. In DNA form, the CDR3 reads TGCGGTGCCACCGGGACTAGCGGTCTTATAGATACGCAGTATTTT. This encodes CGATGTSGLIDTQYF.

The gene calls are TRBV11-2 and TRBJ2-7; a possible D gene is TRBD2 (5 bases). This CDR3 has 13 amino acids. V lost 3 bases, J lost 2 bases, and 8 bases lay in between. Germline CDR1 reads SGHAT; CDR2 reads FQNNGV. The CDR3 nucleotides read TGTGCCAGCAGCTTCGGGGTTCCCTACGAGCAGTACTTC. Translating it yields CASSFGVPYEQYF.